This TCR beta chain derives from a study of CD8 T cells in ankylosing spondylitis. Study outcomes and limitations: Disease-associated clones were reportedly significantly overrepresented in matched ankylosing spondylitis synovial fluid. Seven to nine highly homologous variants formed a TCR beta motif that appeared characteristic of ankylosing spondylitis blood.

MiXCR, run by TCRdb on the 5' RACE reads, gives a single entry per CDR3 protein. The repertoire holds roughly 400,000 distinct CDR3 sequences, with about a fifth as singletons. This CDR3 is 14 amino acids long. CDR1 and CDR2 from the germline V gene are SGHTA and FQGTGA. V was trimmed by 2 bases and J by 10 bases, leaving 14 bases between them. As to this clonotype: Its antigen remains unknown.

The receptor's source is a male donor with ankylosing spondylitis. The chain couples TRBV7-3 to TRBJ2-2; D perhaps matches TRBD2 (6 bases). Sequenced: blood, either unsorted or a sorted T cell fraction (not recorded which). The CDR3 loop reads CASSLSGLNVELFF. In nucleotides, the CDR3 is TGTGCCAGCAGCTTATCCGGACTAAATGTGGAGCTGTTTTTT.